What follows are 29 T cell receptor beta chains derived from one specimen sequenced in a study of blood T cell repertoires in COVID-19. This table comes from immunoSEQ multiplex PCR, and its TCRdb copy is limited to in-frame clones, with some not included. This table has tens of thousands of clones, 88% appearing once. Sequenced material: peripheral blood. The receptors come from a man older than 75 with acute or convalescent COVID-19.

The chain combines TRBV18 with TRBJ2-3; D possibly corresponds to TRBD1 (6 bases). Trimming cost V 4 bases and J 0 bases, with 8 bases left between them. The V gene's germline CDR1 is KGHSH and CDR2 LQKENI. This CDR3 contains 14 residues. The CDR3 DNA is TGTGCCAGCTCACACAGGGACAGCACAGATACGCAGTATTTT. Translated: CASSHRDSTDTQYF.

The rearrangement links TRBV14 to TRBJ1-4, with D perhaps matching TRBD1 (5 bases). CDR1 SGHDN and CDR2 FVKESK come from the germline V gene. V lost 4 bases and J lost 5, with 14 bases in between. The CDR3 length is 15 residues. DNA for the CDR3: TGTGCCAGCAGCCGTGGGGCCAACTGGAATGAAAAACTGTTTTTT. It is translated as CASSRGANWNEKLFF.

The J gene is TRBJ1-3, the V gene TRBV12-5; TRBD1 matches 9 bases. The germline V gene encodes CDR1 LGHNT and CDR2 FRNRAP. This CDR3 contains 15 residues. With 6 bases clipped from V and 4 bases from J, the junction kept 7 bases outside the gene matches. The CDR3 protein is CASGGEGQGGNTIYF. CDR3 nucleotides: TGTGCTAGTGGGGGCGAGGGACAGGGCGGAAACACCATATATTTT.

The J gene is TRBJ1-2, the V gene TRBV19; no reliable D call. The CDR3 length is 13 residues. V shed 1 base and J shed 8 bases, with 11 bases lying between them. Germline V lookup: CDR1 LNHDA, CDR2 SQIVND (reference sequence). The CDR3 sequence: CASSIGQERGYTF. In nucleotides, the CDR3 is TGTGCCAGTAGTATAGGGCAGGAAAGAGGCTACACCTTC.

The rearrangement uses TRBV18 and TRBJ1-3, with 9 nucleotides matching TRBD1. Per germline, CDR1 KGHSH and CDR2 LQKENI. The trim removed 7 bases at V and 3 bases at J, leaving 7 bases unmatched. The CDR3 has 15 residues. The DNA of the CDR3 is TGTGCCAGCTTCCCGGGACAGGGATTTGGAAACACCATATATTTT. This codes for CASFPGQGFGNTIYF.

V gene TRBV7-2 combines with J gene TRBJ1-5; no reliable D call. Germline CDR1 is SGHTA and CDR2 is FQGNSA. The CDR3 sequence is 14 residues long. Trimming shortened V by 1 base and J by 7 bases, and 11 bases separated the two germline ends. CDR3 protein: CASSLVGSGQPQHF. The DNA for the CDR3 is TGTGCCAGCAGCTTAGTCGGGAGCGGCCAGCCCCAGCATTTT.

This chain connects TRBV11-2 to TRBJ1-1; 8 bases agree with TRBD1. The CDR3 sequence is 16 residues long. Germline values: CDR1 SGHAT, CDR2 FQNNGV. Losses at the gene ends were 1 base for V and 9 bases for J; bases not matched to a gene: 13. The CDR3 loop reads CASSLAPGTGFGKAFF. Here the CDR3 DNA reads TGTGCCAGCAGCTTAGCGCCCGGGACAGGATTCGGGAAAGCTTTCTTT.

The rearrangement uses TRBV7-9 and TRBJ1-1, with D perhaps matching TRBD1 (6 bases). CDR3 length: 13 residues. Trimming stripped 7 bases from V and 4 bases from J, with 13 bases between. Germline V gene sequence: CDR1 SEHNR, CDR2 FQNEAQ (reference sequence). The CDR3 bases are TGTGCCAGCACCCGGGGGGGCCTCACTGAAGCTTTCTTT. It codes for CASTRGGLTEAFF.

V gene TRBV5-4 combines with J gene TRBJ1-2, with D possibly matching TRBD1 (6 bases). The germline gives CDR1 SGHNT, CDR2 YYREEE (reference sequence). The CDR3 sequence is 13 residues long. The V gene lost 2 bases and the J gene lost 7 bases, with 12 bases spanning the gap. The CDR3 DNA follows: TGTGCCAGCAGCTTACAGGACAGAAGTGGCTACACCTTC. It specifies CASSLQDRSGYTF.

The chain carries TRBV18 and TRBJ2-5; TRBD1 aligns across 7 bases. Germline lookup yields CDR1 KGHSH and CDR2 LQKENI. The CDR3 totals 15 residues. Trimming removed 2 bases from V and 5 bases from J; junction bases left unmatched: 8. CDR3 DNA sequence: TGTGCCAGCTCACCAACCCAGGGGGTCGAGGAGACCCAGTACTTC. It translates to CASSPTQGVEETQYF.

The V call is TRBV19, the J call TRBJ1-2; 9 positions agree with TRBD1. CDR3 length equals 14 residues. In germline, CDR1 is LNHDA, CDR2 SQIVND (reference sequence). Trimming removed 6 bases from V and 6 bases from J; junction bases left unmatched: 8. This CDR3 reads CASSWTGVPNGYTF. The CDR3 DNA follows: TGTGCCAGTAGCTGGACAGGGGTCCCCAATGGCTACACCTTC.

The chain employs TRBV6-6 and TRBJ1-2; perhaps TRBD1 as D (6 bases). The CDR3 spans 13 residues. Germline V CDR1 and CDR2: MNHNY, SVGAGI (reference sequence). Trimming left V 2 bases short and J 2 bases short, with 6 bases between. The CDR3 spells CASSYTGNYGYTF. In nucleotides, the CDR3 is TGTGCCAGCAGTTACACAGGGAACTATGGCTACACCTTC.

The genes are TRBV10-2 and TRBJ1-2; no clear D. Trimming stripped 2 bases from V and 2 bases from J, with 6 bases between. Germline CDR1 reads WSHSY; CDR2 reads SAAADI. The CDR3 runs to 13 residues. DNA for the CDR3: TGCGCCAGCAGTGAGGGGCCGAACTATGGCTACACCTTC. It codes for CASSEGPNYGYTF.

The chain joins TRBV27 to TRBJ2-5, with D perhaps TRBD2 (6 bases). Germline lookup yields CDR1 MNHEY and CDR2 SMNVEV (reference sequence). V shed 3 bases and J shed 5 bases, with 13 bases lying between them. The length of the CDR3 is 14 residues. The CDR3 protein is CASSFERAGETQYF. CDR3 bases: TGTGCCAGCAGTTTCGAGCGGGCAGGGGAGACCCAGTACTTC.

The chain uses TRBV12-3 or TRBV12-4 and TRBJ1-5; tentatively, D is TRBD1 (5 bases). This CDR3 has 13 residues. Trimming removed 6 bases at V and 4 bases at J, with 10 bases between. In nucleotides, the CDR3 is TGTGCCAGCAGCTATCGGGGGAATCAGCCCCAGCATTTT. Amino acids: CASSYRGNQPQHF.

The chain is built from TRBV11-2 and TRBJ2-4; a possible D gene is TRBD1 (6 bases). CDR1 is SGHAT and CDR2 is FQNNGV in the germline V gene. The CDR3 sequence is 12 residues long. Deletions cut 5 bases from V and 8 bases from J, with 10 bases between. The CDR3 spells CASSAGQHIQYF. CDR3 nucleotides: TGTGCCAGCAGCGCTGGACAGCACATTCAGTACTTC.

CDR3 protein: CASSVGVAGLYNEQFF. In DNA, the CDR3 is TGTGCCAGCAGCGTAGGGGTAGCGGGCTTGTACAATGAGCAGTTCTTC. V gene TRBV9 combines with J gene TRBJ2-1; 7 bases are shared with TRBD2. CDR3 length: 16 residues. The germline V gene encodes CDR1 SGDLS and CDR2 YYNGEE. Germline trimming cut 0 bases from V and 4 bases from J; bases unmatched to any gene: 7.

This clone came up once. CDR3 in DNA: TGTGCCAGCAGGGATTACTCGACAGGGGTCGGTAGAGCTTTCTTT. It yields the protein CASRDYSTGVGRAFF. This chain joins TRBV6-4 and TRBJ1-1, with 8 bases that match TRBD1. The CDR3 runs to 15 residues. Trimming took 6 bases from V and 10 from J; bases not matched to a gene: 16. The germline CDR1 and CDR2 sequences are MRHNA and SNTAGT.

V is TRBV7-2 and J is TRBJ2-1; the D gene is possibly TRBD2 (6 bases). V lost 4 bases and J lost 7, with 11 bases in between. Germline-derived CDR1 and CDR2 are SGHTA and FQGNSA. The CDR3 contains 13 residues. CDR3 in amino acids: CASSSPGRNEQFF. As DNA, the CDR3 is TGTGCCAGCAGCTCCCCGGGGAGGAATGAGCAGTTCTTC.

The chain combines TRBV12-3 or TRBV12-4 with TRBJ1-2, with no clear D. Trimming left V 8 bases short and J 8 bases short, with 9 bases between. The CDR3 runs to 10 residues. The DNA for the CDR3 is TGTGCCAGCGGAGGGTACGGCTACACCTTC. The encoded protein is CASGGYGYTF.

The chain links TRBV5-6 to TRBJ1-5, with unresolved D. The V and J ends lost 2 bases and 0 bases respectively, with 9 bases between them. The germline V gene has CDR1 SGHDT and CDR2 YYEEEE. The CDR3 runs 15 residues. The CDR3 DNA sequence: TGTGCCAGCAGCTTTTGGCAGGCTAGCAATCAGCCCCAGCATTTT. Translated: CASSFWQASNQPQHF. Looking up the rest from reference TRBV5-6 and TRBJ1-5 gives the full variable domain: DAGVTQSPTHLIKTRGQQVTLRCSPKSGHDTVSWYQQALGQGPQFIFQYYEEEERQRGNFPDRFSGHQFPNYSSELNVNALLLGDSALYLCASSFWQASNQPQHFGDGTRLSIL.

The chain carries TRBV5-6 and TRBJ1-1; 9 bases map to TRBD1. Germline CDR1 is SGHDT and CDR2 is YYEEEE. The CDR3 is made up of 15 amino acids. V lost 4 bases to trimming and J lost 1 base; unmatched junction nucleotides: 5. The CDR3 loop is CASSADRGRNTEAFF. Written as DNA, the CDR3 is TGTGCCAGCAGCGCCGACAGGGGGAGGAACACTGAAGCTTTCTTT.

The CDR3 spells CASSPAAGGTDTQYF. For the CDR3, the DNA is TGCGCCAGCAGCCCAGCGGCCGGGGGCACAGATACGCAGTATTTT. The gene calls are TRBV4-1 and TRBJ2-3, with D perhaps matching TRBD2 (5 bases). Trimming stripped 4 bases from V and 1 base from J, with 12 bases between. Germline-derived CDR1 and CDR2 are MGHRA and YSYEKL. The CDR3 is 15 amino acids.

CDR3 nucleotide sequence: TGTGCCAGCAGCTCCGAAACCGGGACAGGAGGACGGAGGAGCGTTGGCTACACCTTC. Translated: CASSSETGTGGRRSVGYTF. The chain recombines TRBV7-9 with TRBJ1-2; 8 nucleotides match TRBD1. The junction had 23 bases not matched to a gene; V was cut back by 4 bases and J by 7 bases. The germline CDR1 and CDR2 sequences are SEHNR and FQNEAQ (reference sequence). This CDR3 is built from 19 residues.

This sequence joins TRBV7-2 and TRBJ2-2, with TRBD1 as a possible D gene (6 bases). This CDR3 is 16 amino acids long. The germline V gene encodes CDR1 SGHTA and CDR2 FQGNSA. The V and J ends lost 5 bases and 6 bases respectively, with 19 bases between them. CDR3 in DNA: TGTGCCAGCAGCCCCCGACGAAGGGGGATGCCCGGGGAGCTGTTTTTT. Protein sequence: CASSPRRRGMPGELFF.

The chain joins TRBV5-1 to TRBJ2-1; a possible D gene is TRBD2 (7 bases). Germline loops: CDR1 SGHRS, CDR2 YFSETQ. The ends were cut back, 4 bases at V and 6 bases at J, with 20 bases in the middle. This CDR3 region has 16 residues. CDR3 protein: CASSPGGQERFNEQFF. In DNA form, the CDR3 reads TGCGCCAGCAGCCCCGGGGGGCAGGAGCGGTTCAATGAGCAGTTCTTC.

This clone was picked up a small number of times. The chain combines TRBV5-1 with TRBJ1-2; tentative D call: TRBD1 (6 bases). This CDR3 has 20 amino acids. From germline, CDR1 is SGHRS and CDR2 YFSETQ. With 4 bases removed from V and 0 bases from J, the gap between germline ends came to 28 bases. CDR3 nucleotides: TGCGCCAGCAGCGTAAAAAGGGACACACTTCCCCTATCTACTAACTATGGCTACACCTTC. It codes for CASSVKRDTLPLSTNYGYTF.

V usage is TRBV3-1 (or the pseudogene TRBV3-2) and J usage is TRBJ1-1; 8 positions agree with TRBD1. The J segment lost 1 base and the V segment lost 5 bases, leaving 3 bases of the junction unmatched. This CDR3 spans 14 amino acids. The germline V gene has CDR1 LGHDT and CDR2 YNNKEL (reference sequence). CDR3 residues: CASSTGQGNTEAFF. The CDR3 bases are TGTGCCAGCAGCACTGGACAGGGGAACACTGAAGCTTTCTTT.

The chain carries TRBV19 and TRBJ1-2; 7 positions match TRBD1. Trimming cost V 7 bases and J 4 bases; bases outside gene matches: 12. Germline CDR1 is LNHDA and CDR2 is SQIVND (reference sequence). The CDR3 extends over 15 amino acids. CDR3 loop: CASTSQGRLGYGYTF. CDR3 coding DNA: TGTGCCAGTACCTCACAGGGGCGCCTGGGCTATGGCTACACCTTC.